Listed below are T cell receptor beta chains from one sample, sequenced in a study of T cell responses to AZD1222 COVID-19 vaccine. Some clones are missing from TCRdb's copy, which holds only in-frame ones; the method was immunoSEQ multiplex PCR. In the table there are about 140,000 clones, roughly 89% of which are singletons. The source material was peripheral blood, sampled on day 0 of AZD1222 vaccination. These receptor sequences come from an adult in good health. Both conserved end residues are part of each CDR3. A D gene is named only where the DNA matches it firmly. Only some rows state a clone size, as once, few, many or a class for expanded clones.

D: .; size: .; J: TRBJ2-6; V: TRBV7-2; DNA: TGTGCCTTAGACAGTACCCTCTCTGGGGCCAACGTCCTGACTTTC; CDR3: CALDSTLSGANVLTF
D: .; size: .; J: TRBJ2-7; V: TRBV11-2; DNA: TGTGCCAGCAGCTTTGGAAATCTTGCGAAGCAGTACTTC; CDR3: CASSFGNLAKQYF
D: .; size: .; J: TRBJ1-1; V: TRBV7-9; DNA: TGTGCCAGCAGCTATAGCGGGGCAGGGTACACTGAAGCTTTCTTT; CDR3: CASSYSGAGYTEAFF
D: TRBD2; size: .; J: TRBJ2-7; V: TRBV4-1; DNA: TGCGCCAGCAGCCAAGGCCCGGGGGGGGGCTACGAGCAGTACTTC; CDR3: CASSQGPGGGYEQYF
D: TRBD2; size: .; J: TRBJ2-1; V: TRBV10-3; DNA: TGTGCCATCAGTGGAGGTAGCGGGGGCCTCGACAATGAGCAGTTCTTC; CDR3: CAISGGSGGLDNEQFF
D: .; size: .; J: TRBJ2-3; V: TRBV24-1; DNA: TGTGCCACCAGTGATAAGACTCAGGGGACAGATACGCAGTATTTT; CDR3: CATSDKTQGTDTQYF
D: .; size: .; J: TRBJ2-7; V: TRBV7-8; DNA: TGTGCCAGCAGCCCGAATTTGGGCGACGAGCAGTACTTC; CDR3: CASSPNLGDEQYF
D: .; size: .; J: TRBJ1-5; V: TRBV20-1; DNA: TGCAGTGCTAGTCTGGGGGGCAATCAGCCCCAGCATTTT; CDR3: CSASLGGNQPQHF
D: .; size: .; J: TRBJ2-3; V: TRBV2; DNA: TGTGCCAGCAGTGATGGGAAGGCACGTACCACAGATACGCAGTATTTT; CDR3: CASSDGKARTTDTQYF
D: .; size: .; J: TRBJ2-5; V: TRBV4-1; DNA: TGCGCCAGCAGTCAAGGACCGAGAACGACCCAGTACTTC; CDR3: CASSQGPRTTQYF
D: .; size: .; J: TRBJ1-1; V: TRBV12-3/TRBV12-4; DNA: TGTGCCAGCAGTTTTCTACAGGCCACGAGAGCTTTCTTT; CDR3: CASSFLQATRAFF
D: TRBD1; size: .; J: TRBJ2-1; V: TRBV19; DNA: TGTGCCAGTAAAGATGGACAGGGGGCGCGATATGAGCAGTTCTTC; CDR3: CASKDGQGARYEQFF
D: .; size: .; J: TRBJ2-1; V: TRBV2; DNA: TGTGCCAGCAGTGCACTAGACAATGAGCAGTTCTTC; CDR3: CASSALDNEQFF
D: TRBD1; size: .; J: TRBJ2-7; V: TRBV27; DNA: TGTGCCAGCAGTTGGGTGGATAACAGGGGAATCAACGAGCAGTACTTC; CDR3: CASSWVDNRGINEQYF
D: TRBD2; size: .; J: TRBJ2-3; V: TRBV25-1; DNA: TGTGCCAGCAGTGAGGTAGCGGGACGCACAGATACGCAGTATTTT; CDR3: CASSEVAGRTDTQYF
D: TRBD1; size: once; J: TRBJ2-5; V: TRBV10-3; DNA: TGTGCCATCAGTGTAGGACAGGGAGGCGAGACCCAGTACTTC; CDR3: CAISVGQGGETQYF
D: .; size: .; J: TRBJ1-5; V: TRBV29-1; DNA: TGCAGCGTTGAGGAGGGGGATCAGCCCCAGCATTTT; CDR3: CSVEEGDQPQHF
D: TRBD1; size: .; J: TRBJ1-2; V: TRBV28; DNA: TGTGCCACCTCCGGACAGGGGGCATTTAACTATGGCTACACCTTC; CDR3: CATSGQGAFNYGYTF
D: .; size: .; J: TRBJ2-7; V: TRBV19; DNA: TGTGCCAGCATGGACACTAACCTCTACGAGCAGTACTTC; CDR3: CASMDTNLYEQYF
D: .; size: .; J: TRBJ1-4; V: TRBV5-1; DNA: TGCGCCAGCAGCTTTCGAACAGGGTTGGGGGAAAAACTGTTTTTT; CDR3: CASSFRTGLGEKLFF
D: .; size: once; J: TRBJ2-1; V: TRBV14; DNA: TGTGCCAGCAGCCAGTATATGACTCCCACTCGGGTCTTC; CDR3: CASSQYMTPTRVF
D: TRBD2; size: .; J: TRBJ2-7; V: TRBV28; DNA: TGTGCCAGCACCCCAGGGACTAGCGGGAAGAGAAGGGAGTACTTC; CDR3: CASTPGTSGKRREYF
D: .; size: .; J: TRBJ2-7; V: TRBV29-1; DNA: TGCAGCGTTGTTCCACAGGGAAATGACGAGCAGTACTTC; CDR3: CSVVPQGNDEQYF
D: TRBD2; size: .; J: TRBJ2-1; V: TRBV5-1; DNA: TGCGCCAGCAGAAGTCGACTAGCGGGAGGGGGTGAGCAGTTCTTC; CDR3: CASRSRLAGGGEQFF
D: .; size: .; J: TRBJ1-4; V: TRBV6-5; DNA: TGTGCCAGCAGGATCGGGGGTGCAACTAATGAAAAACTGTTTTTT; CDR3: CASRIGGATNEKLFF
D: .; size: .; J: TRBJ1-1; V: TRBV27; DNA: TGTGCCAGCAGTTTATGGGAGGGGAACACTGAAGCTTTCTTT; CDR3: CASSLWEGNTEAFF
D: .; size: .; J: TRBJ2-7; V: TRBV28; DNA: TGTGCCAGCAGTTTATCACCGGGACGGGCGACATACGAGCAGTACTTC; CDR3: CASSLSPGRATYEQYF
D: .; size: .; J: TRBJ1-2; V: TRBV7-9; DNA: TGTGCCAGCAGCTTAGGGGCGGGGAGCTATGGCTACACCTTC; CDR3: CASSLGAGSYGYTF
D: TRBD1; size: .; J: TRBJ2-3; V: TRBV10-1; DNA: TGCGCCAGCAGTTCCGGACAGGGTGGGTTCACAGATACGCAGTATTTT; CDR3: CASSSGQGGFTDTQYF
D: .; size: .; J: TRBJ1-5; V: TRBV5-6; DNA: TGTGCCAGCAGCTTGTCGCAGGAAAGGAATAGCAATCAGCCCCAGCATTTT; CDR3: CASSLSQERNSNQPQHF
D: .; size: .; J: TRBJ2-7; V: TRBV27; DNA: TGTGCCAGCAGAACAGTACGAGGGACCCTCTACGAGCAGTACTTC; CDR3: CASRTVRGTLYEQYF
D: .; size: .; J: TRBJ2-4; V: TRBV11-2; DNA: TGTGCCAGCAGCTTATCCTCGGGTCGGGTCGCGAACTTC; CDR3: CASSLSSGRVANF
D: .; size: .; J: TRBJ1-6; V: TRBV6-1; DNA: TGTGCCAGCAGTGAAGAGAGAGGCTCACCCCTCCACTTT; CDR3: CASSEERGSPLHF
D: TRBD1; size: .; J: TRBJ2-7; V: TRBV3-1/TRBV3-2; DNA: TGTGCCAGCAGCCAGCACTACCCCTCCCCGGACAGGAAATACAGGTACGAGCAGTACTTC; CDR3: CASSQHYPSPDRKYRYEQYF
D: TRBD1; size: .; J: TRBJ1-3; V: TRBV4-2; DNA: TGTGCCAGCAGCCAAGTCCCGGCATATATGATCCGACAGGGGGCCGGAAACACCATATATTTT; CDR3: CASSQVPAYMIRQGAGNTIYF
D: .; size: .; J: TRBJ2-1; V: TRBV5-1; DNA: TGCGCCAGCAGCTTACTTACTAGTATGGGAACCTACAATGAGCAGTTCTTC; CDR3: CASSLLTSMGTYNEQFF
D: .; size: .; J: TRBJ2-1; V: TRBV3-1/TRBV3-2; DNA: TGTGCCAGCAGCCGAGATCTGAGCTCCTACAATGAGCAGTTCTTC; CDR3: CASSRDLSSYNEQFF